Below, one T cell receptor (beta chain) is given with its context. Its antigen is unknown. Base qualities were left out, and no much larger clone turns up one base away. This sample was taken from a study of blood T cells in healthy people across ages (dated by TCRdb to between 2014 and 2017). Regarding the study in general: In model experiments, roughly one uniquely barcoded TCR beta cDNA molecule per two T cells was captured by template switching. The study analyzed two additional independent replicas of 1 million unique cDNA reads from the same blood draw for two donors, one aged 18 to 30 and one aged 80 or older. Using deep sequencing normalized with unique cDNA molecular identifiers, the study measured how TCR beta repertoire diversity changes with age. To avoid experimental bias, donors of different ages were spread randomly across the sequencing lanes. Donors were grouped into four age groups: young (average approximately 15 years), middle-aged (about 40), aged (over 55) and long-lived (just over 80).

Donors were 30 to 45 systemically healthy Caucasian individuals from Russia aged 6 to 90 years. Around 9.8 milliliters of peripheral blood were collected from each donor into EDTA-treated Vacutainer tubes. PBMCs were isolated by Ficoll-Paque density-gradient centrifugation, with at least 7 million obtained per sample. Trizol reagent was used to extract total RNA from the PBMCs, yielding at least 5.5 micrograms per sample. For every donor, flow cytometry on a PBMC aliquot measured the percentage of naive CD45RAhigh/CD27high T cells. Library generation was performed with 5' RACE. Instrument used: Illumina HiSeq 2500. A second PCR of about 6 to 11 cycles was run with a J-beta primer mix and a sample-barcoded 5' primer. A unique molecular identifier was introduced onto each TCR beta cDNA molecule by a template-switch 5' adaptor carrying 12 random nucleotides. Each sample yielded at least 2.5 million CDR3-containing paired-end reads. All of the RNA was converted into first-strand cDNA using the Mint cDNA synthesis kit, with a TRBC-specific oligonucleotide serving as the primer. Following uracil-DNA glycosylase treatment, all cDNA underwent a first 18-cycle PCR with the universal primers M1SS and BC2_uni_R. As for how the authors treated the data: For normalization, 1 million high-quality reads, each with a distinct molecular identifier, were randomly selected from each sample. Instead of being binned into consensus sequences, reads that shared molecular identifiers were thrown out. MiTCR, set to a Q25 quality threshold and the strictest error-elimination algorithm, was used for CDR3 identification, clonotype clustering and error correction. A nonparametric unseen species model with Euler transformation was used to estimate a lower bound on total TCR beta diversity. Starting from the raw public reads, TCRdb applied fastp trimming at Q25, assembled clones with MiXCR and retained in-frame beta chains. All rows with the same CDR3 protein become a single entry with the most common DNA and genes. These V and J calls derive from TCRdb rather than the authors' analysis. This sample comprises roughly 2 million distinct CDR3 sequences, 40% to 55% of them detected only once. The leading ten clones occupy less than 2.5% of the sample.

The research as a whole found: Observed TCR beta diversity per million T cells fell roughly linearly with age, and a significant reduction was already apparent by age roughly 40. Total diversity estimates from one million sequenced T cells were considered lower bounds and underestimates. Since profiling was done on bulk unsorted PBMCs, naive and antigen-experienced compartments could not be conclusively compared. There was a strong correlation between observed TCR beta diversity and the percentage of naive T cells measured by flow cytometry. Compared with the aged group, more naive CD4+ T cells, fewer expanded clones and increased TCR diversity were shown by the long-lived group, suggesting age selection. Donor CMV infection status was unknown, potentially confounding age-related changes in expanded clonotypes.

Reading the germline V gene gives CDR1 SGHRS and CDR2 YFSETQ. V loses 0 bases at its end and J loses 6 bases; junction bases beyond the gene matches: 8. The CDR3 has 17 amino acids, counting the end cysteine and phenylalanine. Here the CDR3 DNA is all that survives: 51 bases in frame from base 1. Recombination joined TRBV5-1 with TRBJ2-3; TRBD2 fits 12 bases in the junction. The TCR sequence derives from a woman aged 35 to 49 in good health. The sample was blood. The CDR3 protein sequence reads: CASSLGLAGAGVDTQYF. The DNA reads TGCGCCAGCAGCTTGGGACTAGCGGGGGCCGGGGTGGATACGCAGTATTTT.